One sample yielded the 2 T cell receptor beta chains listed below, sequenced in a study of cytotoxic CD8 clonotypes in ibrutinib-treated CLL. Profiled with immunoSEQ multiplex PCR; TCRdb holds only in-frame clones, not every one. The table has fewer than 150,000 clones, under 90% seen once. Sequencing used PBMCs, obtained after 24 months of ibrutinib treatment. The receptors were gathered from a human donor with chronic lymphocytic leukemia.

The DNA for the CDR3 is TGCGCCAGCAGTGAAATTGGAGAGACCCAGTACTTC. Translated: CASSEIGETQYF. The chain links TRBV10-2 to TRBJ2-5; D not resolved. The CDR3 consists of 12 residues. Germline loops: CDR1 WSHSY, CDR2 SAAADI. V dropped 3 bases and J dropped 4 bases, with 6 bases sitting between them.

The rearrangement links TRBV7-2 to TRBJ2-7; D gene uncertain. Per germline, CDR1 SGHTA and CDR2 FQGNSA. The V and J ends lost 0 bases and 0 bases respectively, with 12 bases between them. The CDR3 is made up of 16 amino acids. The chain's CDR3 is CASSLAGSRNSYEQYF. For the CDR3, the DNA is TGTGCCAGCAGCTTAGCGGGTTCCCGCAACTCCTACGAGCAGTACTTC.